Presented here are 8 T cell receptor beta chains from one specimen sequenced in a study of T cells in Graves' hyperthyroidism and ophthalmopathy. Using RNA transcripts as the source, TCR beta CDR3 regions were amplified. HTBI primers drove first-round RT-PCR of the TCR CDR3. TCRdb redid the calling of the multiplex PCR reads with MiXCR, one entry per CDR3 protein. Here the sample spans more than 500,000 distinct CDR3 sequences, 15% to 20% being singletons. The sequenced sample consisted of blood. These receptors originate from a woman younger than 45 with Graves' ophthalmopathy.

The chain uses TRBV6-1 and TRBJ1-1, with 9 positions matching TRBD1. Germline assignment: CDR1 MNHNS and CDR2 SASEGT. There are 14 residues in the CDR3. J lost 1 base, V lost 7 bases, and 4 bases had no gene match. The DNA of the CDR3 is TGTGCCAGCACCGACAGGGGGGGGAACACTGAAGCTTTCTTT. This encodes CASTDRGGNTEAFF.

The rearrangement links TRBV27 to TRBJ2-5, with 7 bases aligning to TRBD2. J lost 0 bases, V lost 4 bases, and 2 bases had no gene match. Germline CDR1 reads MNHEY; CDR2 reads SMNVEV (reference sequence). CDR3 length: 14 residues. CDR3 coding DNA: TGTGCCAGCAGTTCGGGACTACACCAAGAGACCCAGTACTTC. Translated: CASSSGLHQETQYF.

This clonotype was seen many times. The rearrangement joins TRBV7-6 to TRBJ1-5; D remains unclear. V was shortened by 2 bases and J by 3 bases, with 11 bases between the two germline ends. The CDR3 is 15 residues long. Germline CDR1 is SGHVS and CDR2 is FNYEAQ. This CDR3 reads CASSLNPQLNQPQHF. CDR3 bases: TGTGCCAGCAGCTTAAATCCCCAACTCAATCAGCCCCAGCATTTT.

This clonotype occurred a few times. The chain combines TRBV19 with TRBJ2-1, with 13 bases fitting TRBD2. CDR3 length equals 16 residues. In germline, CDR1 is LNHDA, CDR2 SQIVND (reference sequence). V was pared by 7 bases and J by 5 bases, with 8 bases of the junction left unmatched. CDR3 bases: TGTGCCAGTATGTCCAGACTAGCGGGGGGACACAATGAGCAGTTCTTC. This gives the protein CASMSRLAGGHNEQFF.

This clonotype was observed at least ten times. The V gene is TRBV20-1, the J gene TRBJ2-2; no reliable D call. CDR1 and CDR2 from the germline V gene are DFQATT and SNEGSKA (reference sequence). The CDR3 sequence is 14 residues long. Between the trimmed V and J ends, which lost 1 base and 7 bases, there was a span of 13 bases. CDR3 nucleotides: TGCAGTGCTAGAGGGAATGTGGGGATCGGGGAGCTGTTTTTT. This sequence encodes CSARGNVGIGELFF.

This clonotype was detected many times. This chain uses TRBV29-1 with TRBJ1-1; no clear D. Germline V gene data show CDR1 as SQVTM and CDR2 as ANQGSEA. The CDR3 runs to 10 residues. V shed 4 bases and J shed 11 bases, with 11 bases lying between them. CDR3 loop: CSVGLGGAFF. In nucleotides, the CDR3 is TGCAGCGTTGGTCTTGGCGGGGCTTTCTTT.

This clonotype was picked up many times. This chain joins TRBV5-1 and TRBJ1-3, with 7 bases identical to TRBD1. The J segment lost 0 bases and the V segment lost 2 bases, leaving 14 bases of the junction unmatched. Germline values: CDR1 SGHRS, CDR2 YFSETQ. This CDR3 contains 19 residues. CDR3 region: CASSFDRVSNLPSGNTIYF. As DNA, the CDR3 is TGCGCCAGCAGCTTTGACAGGGTTTCTAATCTTCCCTCTGGAAACACCATATATTTT.

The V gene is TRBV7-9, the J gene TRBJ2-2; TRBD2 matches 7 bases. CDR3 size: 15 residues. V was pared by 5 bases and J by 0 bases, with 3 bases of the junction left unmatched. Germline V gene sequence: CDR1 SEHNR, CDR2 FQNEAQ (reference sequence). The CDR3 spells CASSGGGANTGELFF. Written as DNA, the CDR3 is TGTGCCAGCAGCGGGGGAGGGGCGAACACCGGGGAGCTGTTTTTT.